This is a list of T cell receptor beta chains from one sample in a study of identifying expanded T cells in peripheral blood. Profiled with immunoSEQ multiplex PCR; TCRdb holds only in-frame clones, not every one. The sample holds under 100,000 clones, around 90% seen once. The sequenced sample was blood. These receptors were taken from a person aged 18 to 75 in good health. The CDR3 runs from the conserved cysteine through the conserved F or W. D genes are given only for firm matches. Rows give clone size only sometimes, using once, few, many, or a class for an expanded clone.

d_call: TRBD2
j_call: TRBJ2-2
v_call: TRBV2
clone_size: .
cdr3_aa: CASTETSGRENTGELFF
cdr3_nt: TGTGCCAGCACCGAGACTAGCGGGAGGGAAAACACCGGGGAGCTGTTTTTT

d_call: .
j_call: TRBJ2-4
v_call: TRBV7-9
clone_size: once
cdr3_aa: CASSGVAKNIQYF
cdr3_nt: TGTGCCAGCAGCGGGGTAGCCAAAAACATTCAGTACTTC

d_call: .
j_call: TRBJ1-1
v_call: TRBV5-1
clone_size: .
cdr3_aa: CASSLEGAGTNTEAFF
cdr3_nt: TGCGCCAGCAGCTTGGAAGGTGCAGGGACGAACACTGAAGCTTTCTTT

d_call: .
j_call: TRBJ2-3
v_call: TRBV6-1
clone_size: .
cdr3_aa: CASTILSNSDTQYF
cdr3_nt: TGTGCCAGCACCATACTCTCGAACTCAGATACGCAGTATTTT

d_call: TRBD2
j_call: TRBJ2-5
v_call: TRBV29-1
clone_size: .
cdr3_aa: CSVEDRREGRETQYF
cdr3_nt: TGCAGCGTTGAAGATCGGCGGGAGGGCCGGGAGACCCAGTACTTC

d_call: .
j_call: TRBJ2-5
v_call: TRBV19
clone_size: .
cdr3_aa: CASRFEGLGQETQYF
cdr3_nt: TGTGCCAGCCGTTTCGAGGGGCTGGGTCAAGAGACCCAGTACTTC

d_call: TRBD1
j_call: TRBJ2-7
v_call: TRBV19
clone_size: .
cdr3_aa: CATGTGLNEQYF
cdr3_nt: TGTGCCACCGGGACAGGGCTGAACGAGCAGTACTTC

d_call: .
j_call: TRBJ2-5
v_call: TRBV14
clone_size: .
cdr3_aa: CASSQVLGTETQYF
cdr3_nt: TGTGCCAGCAGCCAAGTTTTAGGTACGGAGACCCAGTACTTC

d_call: .
j_call: TRBJ2-3
v_call: TRBV7-9
clone_size: .
cdr3_aa: CASSLYGGGSTDTQYF
cdr3_nt: TGTGCCAGCAGCTTATACGGGGGCGGTAGCACAGATACGCAGTATTTT

d_call: TRBD1
j_call: TRBJ2-3
v_call: TRBV7-3
clone_size: few
cdr3_aa: CASSYLKSTGGADTQYF
cdr3_nt: TGTGCCAGCAGCTACTTAAAATCCACAGGGGGCGCAGATACGCAGTATTTT

d_call: .
j_call: TRBJ1-2
v_call: TRBV19
clone_size: .
cdr3_aa: CASSIWQGMDGYTF
cdr3_nt: TGTGCCAGTAGTATTTGGCAGGGGATGGATGGCTACACCTTC

d_call: .
j_call: TRBJ1-2
v_call: TRBV29-1
clone_size: .
cdr3_aa: CSVDIGQGHYGYTF
cdr3_nt: TGCAGCGTTGATATAGGCCAGGGGCACTATGGCTACACCTTC

d_call: .
j_call: TRBJ1-2
v_call: TRBV19
clone_size: .
cdr3_aa: CASSSPGEGYTF
cdr3_nt: TGTGCCAGTAGCAGTCCAGGAGAGGGCTACACCTTC

d_call: .
j_call: TRBJ2-3
v_call: TRBV7-7
clone_size: .
cdr3_aa: CASSLGVANTDTQYF
cdr3_nt: TGTGCCAGCAGCTTAGGAGTGGCTAACACAGATACGCAGTATTTT

d_call: .
j_call: TRBJ1-1
v_call: TRBV5-1
clone_size: .
cdr3_aa: CASSLEGIAEAFF
cdr3_nt: TGCGCCAGCAGCTTGGAAGGGATTGCTGAAGCTTTCTTT

d_call: .
j_call: TRBJ1-2
v_call: TRBV7-9
clone_size: many
cdr3_aa: CASSPYSLGYGYTF
cdr3_nt: TGTGCCAGCAGCCCGTACAGCCTAGGCTATGGCTACACCTTC

d_call: .
j_call: TRBJ1-1
v_call: TRBV7-9
clone_size: .
cdr3_aa: CASSLVGGNTEAFF
cdr3_nt: TGTGCCAGCAGCTTAGTTGGGGGTAACACTGAAGCTTTCTTT

d_call: .
j_call: TRBJ2-2
v_call: TRBV19
clone_size: .
cdr3_aa: CASSPIGTGELFF
cdr3_nt: TGTGCCAGTAGTCCCATTGGGACCGGGGAGCTGTTTTTT

d_call: TRBD2
j_call: TRBJ2-1
v_call: TRBV19
clone_size: .
cdr3_aa: CASSRGLARVNEQFF
cdr3_nt: TGTGCCAGTAGTAGAGGACTAGCTCGGGTCAATGAGCAGTTCTTC

d_call: .
j_call: TRBJ2-1
v_call: TRBV5-1
clone_size: .
cdr3_aa: CASSPGGGSYNEQFF
cdr3_nt: TGCGCCAGCAGTCCCGGGGGTGGAAGCTACAATGAGCAGTTCTTC

d_call: .
j_call: TRBJ2-1
v_call: TRBV4-2
clone_size: .
cdr3_aa: CASSQDGSLYNEQFF
cdr3_nt: TGTGCCAGCAGCCAAGATGGGTCTCTCTACAATGAGCAGTTCTTC

d_call: .
j_call: TRBJ1-3
v_call: TRBV7-9
clone_size: .
cdr3_aa: CASSLSQMLSGNTIYF
cdr3_nt: TGTGCCAGCAGCTTAAGTCAGATGCTTTCTGGAAACACCATATATTTT

d_call: .
j_call: TRBJ2-6
v_call: TRBV7-2
clone_size: .
cdr3_aa: CASSLHATSGANVLTF
cdr3_nt: TGTGCCAGCAGCTTACATGCTACCTCTGGGGCCAACGTCCTGACTTTC

d_call: TRBD1
j_call: TRBJ1-2
v_call: TRBV19
clone_size: .
cdr3_aa: CASSRDRVQGYTF
cdr3_nt: TGTGCCAGTAGCCGCGACAGGGTTCAAGGCTACACCTTC

d_call: .
j_call: TRBJ1-3
v_call: TRBV15
clone_size: .
cdr3_aa: CATSEGDGNTIYF
cdr3_nt: TGTGCCACCAGCGAGGGTGACGGAAACACCATATATTTT

d_call: .
j_call: TRBJ2-3
v_call: TRBV5-4
clone_size: .
cdr3_aa: CASRGKGTDTQYF
cdr3_nt: TGTGCCAGCAGGGGGAAGGGCACAGATACGCAGTATTTT

d_call: .
j_call: TRBJ1-3
v_call: TRBV9
clone_size: .
cdr3_aa: CASSERTAGSGNTIYF
cdr3_nt: TGTGCCAGCAGCGAGAGGACCGCCGGCTCTGGAAACACCATATATTTT

d_call: TRBD1
j_call: TRBJ1-1
v_call: TRBV4-1
clone_size: .
cdr3_aa: CASSQADRVMNTEAFF
cdr3_nt: TGCGCCAGCAGCCAAGCCGACAGGGTTATGAACACTGAAGCTTTCTTT

d_call: .
j_call: TRBJ2-7
v_call: TRBV10-3
clone_size: .
cdr3_aa: CAISGASYEQYF
cdr3_nt: TGTGCCATCAGTGGAGCCAGCTACGAGCAGTACTTC

d_call: TRBD1
j_call: TRBJ1-2
v_call: TRBV7-2
clone_size: .
cdr3_aa: CASSGGTGNGYTF
cdr3_nt: TGTGCCAGCAGCGGAGGGACAGGGAACGGCTACACCTTC

d_call: .
j_call: TRBJ2-5
v_call: TRBV6-1
clone_size: .
cdr3_aa: CASSARGGNEYF
cdr3_nt: TGTGCCAGCAGCGCCAGGGGGGGGAATGAGTACTTC

d_call: TRBD2
j_call: TRBJ2-1
v_call: TRBV7-9
clone_size: .
cdr3_aa: CASSRDPGLGNEQFF
cdr3_nt: TGTGCCAGCAGCCGAGACCCGGGACTAGGGAATGAGCAGTTCTTC

d_call: .
j_call: TRBJ2-7
v_call: TRBV11-2
clone_size: .
cdr3_aa: CASSLGGRGNYEQYF
cdr3_nt: TGTGCCAGCAGCTTAGGGGGACGGGGGAACTACGAGCAGTACTTC

d_call: .
j_call: TRBJ2-6
v_call: TRBV10-3
clone_size: .
cdr3_aa: CAISEWGSGANVLTF
cdr3_nt: TGTGCCATCAGTGAGTGGGGCTCTGGGGCCAACGTCCTGACTTTC

d_call: .
j_call: TRBJ2-6
v_call: TRBV7-9
clone_size: .
cdr3_aa: CASSLSGSGANVLTF
cdr3_nt: TGTGCCAGCAGCTTGAGCGGCTCTGGGGCCAACGTCCTGACTTTC

d_call: .
j_call: TRBJ1-6
v_call: TRBV19
clone_size: .
cdr3_aa: CASTHRGATDSPLHF
cdr3_nt: TGTGCCAGTACTCATAGGGGTGCAACGGATTCACCCCTCCACTTT

d_call: .
j_call: TRBJ1-4
v_call: TRBV7-3
clone_size: .
cdr3_aa: CASSLGGTNEKLFF
cdr3_nt: TGTGCCAGCAGCTTAGGGGGGACTAATGAAAAACTGTTTTTT

d_call: .
j_call: TRBJ1-2
v_call: TRBV18
clone_size: .
cdr3_aa: CASSPGLRLGGYTF
cdr3_nt: TGTGCCAGCTCACCAGGCCTGCGACTGGGTGGCTACACCTTC